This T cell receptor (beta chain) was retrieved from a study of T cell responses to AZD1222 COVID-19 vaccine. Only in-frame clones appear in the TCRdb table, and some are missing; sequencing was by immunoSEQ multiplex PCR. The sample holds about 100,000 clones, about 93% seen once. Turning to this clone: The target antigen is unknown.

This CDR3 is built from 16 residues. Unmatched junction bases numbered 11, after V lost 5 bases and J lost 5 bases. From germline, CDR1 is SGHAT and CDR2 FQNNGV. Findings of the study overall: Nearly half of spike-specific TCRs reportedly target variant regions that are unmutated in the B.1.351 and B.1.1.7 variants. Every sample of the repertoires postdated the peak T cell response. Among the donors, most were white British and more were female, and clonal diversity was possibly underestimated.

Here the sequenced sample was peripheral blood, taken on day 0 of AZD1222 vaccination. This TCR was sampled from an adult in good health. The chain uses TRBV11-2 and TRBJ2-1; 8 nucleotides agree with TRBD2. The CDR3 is CASSRPGLAVDNEQFF. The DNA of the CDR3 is TGTGCCAGCAGCCGACCCGGACTAGCTGTGGACAATGAGCAGTTCTTC. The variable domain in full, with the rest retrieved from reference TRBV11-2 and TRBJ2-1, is EAGVAQSPRYKIIEKRQSVAFWCNPISGHATLYWYQQILGQGPKLLIQFQNNGVVDDSQLPKDRFSAERLKGVDSTLKIQPAKLEDSAVYLCASSRPGLAVDNEQFFGPGTRLTVL.